This is a list of T cell receptor beta chains from one sample in a study of human T cells and chemical hapten exposure. TCRdb recomputed calls from the RACE reads with MiXCR, one row per CDR3 protein. Altogether more than 250,000 distinct CDR3 sequences are present, roughly 8% being singletons, with the ten largest covering roughly 1.2%. The material was whole blood, obtained in connection with sensitization to the hapten diphenylcyclopropenone (DPC). The source of these receptors is a young man with alopecia areata. Some clones in this sample may be carry-over from other donors' samples. The conserved cysteine and the conserved F or W are not part of the CDR3 here. Only some rows state a clone size, as once, few, many or a class for expanded clones.

TRBV5-1,few,ASSLGPGSEAF
TRBV6-2/TRBV6-3,many,ASSVSRVKNIQY
TRBV6-6,.,ASSYYRARHEQY
TRBV6-1,.,ASSGTSSDTQY
TRBV5-1,many,ASSLGPGDTEAF
TRBV6-1,few,AGKWFGGETQY
TRBV5-1,.,ASSLGTGRTNEKLF
TRBV20-1,.,SAKRDRGGTEAF
TRBV4-1,few,ASSQAGDIGGDPAKNIQY
TRBV18,many,ASSPRLIRPSGTQY